This TCR beta chain was captured by sequencing in a study of blood T cell repertoires in COVID-19. Study-wide context: COVID-19 samples, acute and convalescent, were from the United States, Italy and Spain.

How the authors handled the data: Amplification of reference gene primers was used by the study to estimate nucleated cell counts. Sequencing was performed with immunoSEQ multiplex PCR; in TCRdb, only in-frame clones are kept and a portion is missing. The V and J calls and the clone size are those of that table, but D and trimming were determined from the DNA. The sample shows 70,000 or so clones, around 86% of them seen only once. Trimming stripped 9 bases from V and 4 bases from J, with 12 bases between. The CDR3 runs 12 residues. This sequence joins TRBV12-3 or TRBV12-4 and TRBJ1-2; no clear D gene. The sequencing input was peripheral blood. The TCR sequence derives from a woman aged 55-69 years with acute or convalescent COVID-19. Written as DNA, the CDR3 is TGTGCCAGTAGAGGAGACCGCTATGGCTACACCTTC. It codes for CASRGDRYGYTF.